This T cell receptor beta chain was documented in a study of blood T cell repertoires in COVID-19. Study as a whole: COVID-19 samples, acute and convalescent, were from the United States, Italy and Spain. From T cells, B-cell-depleted T cells, or PBMCs came the material, which was cDNA or gDNA.

As processed by the authors: The assay estimated nucleated cells by amplifying reference gene primers. Measured with immunoSEQ multiplex PCR; TCRdb has only the in-frame clones, and not every one. The V and J calls and the clone size are those of that table, but D and trimming were determined from the DNA. This repertoire shows about 240,000 clones, around 80% found once; its top ten account for 3.4%. V dropped 0 bases and J dropped 9; count of bases not matched to a gene: 6. Germline assignment: CDR1 MNHEY and CDR2 SVGAGI. The CDR3 contains 15 residues. This TCR was sampled from a woman aged 18-29 years with acute or convalescent COVID-19. Sample: peripheral blood. The chain carries TRBV6-5 and TRBJ2-1; 9 bases align to TRBD2. CDR3 loop: CASSYSSSGIGEQFF. The CDR3 DNA reads as TGTGCCAGCAGTTACTCTTCTAGCGGGATCGGTGAGCAGTTCTTC.